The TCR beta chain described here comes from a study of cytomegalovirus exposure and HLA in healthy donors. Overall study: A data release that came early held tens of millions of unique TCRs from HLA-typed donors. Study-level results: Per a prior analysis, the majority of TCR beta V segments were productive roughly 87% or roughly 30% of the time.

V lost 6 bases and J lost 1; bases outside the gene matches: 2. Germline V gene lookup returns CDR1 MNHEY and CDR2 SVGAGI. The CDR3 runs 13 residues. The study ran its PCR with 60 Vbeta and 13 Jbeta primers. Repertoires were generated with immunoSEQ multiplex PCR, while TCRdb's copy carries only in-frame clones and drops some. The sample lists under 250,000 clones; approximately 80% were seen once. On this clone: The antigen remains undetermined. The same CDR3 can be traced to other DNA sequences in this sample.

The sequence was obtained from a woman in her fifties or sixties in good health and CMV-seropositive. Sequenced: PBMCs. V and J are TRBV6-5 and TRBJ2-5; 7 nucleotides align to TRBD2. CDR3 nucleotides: TGTGCCAGCAGGTCGGGGGGCCAAGAGACCCAGTACTTC. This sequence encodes CASRSGGQETQYF.